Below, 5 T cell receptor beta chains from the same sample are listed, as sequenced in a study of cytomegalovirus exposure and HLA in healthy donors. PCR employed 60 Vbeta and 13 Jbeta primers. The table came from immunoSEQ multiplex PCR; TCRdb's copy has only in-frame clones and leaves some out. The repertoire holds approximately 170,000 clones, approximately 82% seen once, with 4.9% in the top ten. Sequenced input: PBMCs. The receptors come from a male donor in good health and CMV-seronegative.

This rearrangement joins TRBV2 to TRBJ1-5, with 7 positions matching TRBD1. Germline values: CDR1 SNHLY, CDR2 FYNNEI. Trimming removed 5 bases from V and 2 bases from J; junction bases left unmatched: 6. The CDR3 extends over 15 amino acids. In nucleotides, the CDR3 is TGTGCCAGCAGTCAAACAGGGGTTGGCAATCAGCCCCAGCATTTT. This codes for CASSQTGVGNQPQHF. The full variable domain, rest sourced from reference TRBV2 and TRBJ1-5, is EPEVTQTPSHQVTQMGQEVILRCVPISNHLYFYWYRQILGQKVEFLVSFYNNEISEKSEIFDDQFSVERPDGSNFTLKIRSTKLEDSAMYFCASSQTGVGNQPQHFGDGTRLSIL.

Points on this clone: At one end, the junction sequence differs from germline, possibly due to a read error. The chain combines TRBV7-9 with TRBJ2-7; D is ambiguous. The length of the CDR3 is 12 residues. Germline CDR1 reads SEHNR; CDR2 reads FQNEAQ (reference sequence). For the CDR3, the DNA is TGTTCCAGCAGCTTAGTAGCCCGACAGCAGTACTTC. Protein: CSSSLVARQQYF.

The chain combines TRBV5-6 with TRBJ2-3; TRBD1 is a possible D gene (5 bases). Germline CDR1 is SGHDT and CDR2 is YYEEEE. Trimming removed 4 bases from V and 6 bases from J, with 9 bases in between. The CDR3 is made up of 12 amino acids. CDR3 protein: CASSDSGDTQYF. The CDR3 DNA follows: TGTGCCAGCAGCGACAGTGGCGATACGCAGTATTTT.

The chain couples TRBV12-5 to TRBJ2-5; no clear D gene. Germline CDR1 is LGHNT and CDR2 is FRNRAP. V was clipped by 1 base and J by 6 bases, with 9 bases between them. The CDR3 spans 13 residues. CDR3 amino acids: CASGLARIKTQYF. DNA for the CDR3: TGTGCTAGTGGTTTGGCCCGTATAAAGACCCAGTACTTC.

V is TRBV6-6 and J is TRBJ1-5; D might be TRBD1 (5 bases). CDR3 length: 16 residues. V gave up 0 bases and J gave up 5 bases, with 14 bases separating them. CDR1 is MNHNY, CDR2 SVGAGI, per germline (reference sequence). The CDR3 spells CASSYSTVNFHQPQHF. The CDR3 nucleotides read TGTGCCAGCAGTTACTCGACAGTAAACTTTCATCAGCCCCAGCATTTT.